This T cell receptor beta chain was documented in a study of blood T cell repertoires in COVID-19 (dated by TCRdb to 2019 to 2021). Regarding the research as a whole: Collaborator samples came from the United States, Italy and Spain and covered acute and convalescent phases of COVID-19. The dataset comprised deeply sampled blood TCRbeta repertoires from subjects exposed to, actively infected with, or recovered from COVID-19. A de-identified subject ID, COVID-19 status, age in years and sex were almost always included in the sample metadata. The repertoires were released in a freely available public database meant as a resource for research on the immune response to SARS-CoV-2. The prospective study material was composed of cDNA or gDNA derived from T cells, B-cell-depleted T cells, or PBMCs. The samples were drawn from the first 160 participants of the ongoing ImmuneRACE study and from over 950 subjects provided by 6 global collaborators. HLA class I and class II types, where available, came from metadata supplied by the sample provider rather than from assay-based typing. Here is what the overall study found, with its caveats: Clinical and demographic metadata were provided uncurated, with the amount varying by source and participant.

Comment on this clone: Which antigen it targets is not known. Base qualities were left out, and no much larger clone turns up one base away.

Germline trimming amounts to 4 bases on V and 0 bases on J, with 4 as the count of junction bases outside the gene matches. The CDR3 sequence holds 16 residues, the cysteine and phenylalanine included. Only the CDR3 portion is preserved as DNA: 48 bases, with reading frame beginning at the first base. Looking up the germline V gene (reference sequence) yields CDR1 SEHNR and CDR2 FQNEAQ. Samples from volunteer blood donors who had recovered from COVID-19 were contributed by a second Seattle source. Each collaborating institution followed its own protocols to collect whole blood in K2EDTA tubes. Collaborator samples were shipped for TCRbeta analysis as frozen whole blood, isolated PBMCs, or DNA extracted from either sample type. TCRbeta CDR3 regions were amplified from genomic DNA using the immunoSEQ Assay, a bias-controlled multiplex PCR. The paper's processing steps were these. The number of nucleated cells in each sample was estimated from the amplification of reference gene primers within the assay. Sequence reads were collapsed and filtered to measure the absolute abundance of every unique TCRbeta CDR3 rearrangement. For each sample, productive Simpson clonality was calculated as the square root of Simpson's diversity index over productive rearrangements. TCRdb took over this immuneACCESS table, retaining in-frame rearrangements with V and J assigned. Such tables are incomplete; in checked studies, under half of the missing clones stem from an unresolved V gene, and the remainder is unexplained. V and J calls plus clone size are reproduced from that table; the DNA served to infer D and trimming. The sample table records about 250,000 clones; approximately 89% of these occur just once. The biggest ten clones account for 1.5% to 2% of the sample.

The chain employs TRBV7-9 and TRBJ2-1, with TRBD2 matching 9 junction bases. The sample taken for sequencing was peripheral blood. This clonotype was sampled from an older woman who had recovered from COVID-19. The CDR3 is CASSSGLADSYNEQFF. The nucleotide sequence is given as TGTGCCAGCAGCTCGGGACTAGCCGACTCCTACAATGAGCAGTTCTTC.